The 30 T cell receptor beta chains below come from one sample, sequenced in a study of T cell repertoires in cytomegalovirus infection. These TCRs are of unknown antigen specificity. TCRdb used MiXCR to reprocess the reads, holding one entry per CDR3 protein. The data show hundreds of thousands of distinct CDR3 sequences, 30% to 40% seen once. This specimen was cultured CD8+ T cells from PBMCs, taken from culture after CMV antigen stimulation. The receptors were gathered from a human donor in good health (CMV status not recorded). Some clones in this sample may be carry-over from other donors' samples.

Remarks on this clonotype: One junction end does not reproduce the germline sequence, and a read error may be involved. The V and J genes are TRBV7-9 and TRBJ2-5; TRBD2 is a possible D gene (5 bases). This CDR3 spans 13 amino acids. Germline loops: CDR1 SEHNR, CDR2 FQNEAQ (reference sequence). CDR3 loop: CASREGGEETLYF. CDR3 coding DNA: TGTGCCAGCAGGGAAGGAGGAGAAGAGACCCTGTACTTC.

The sample holds one count of this clonotype. This chain links TRBV29-1 with TRBJ1-2; the D is unclear. The CDR3 is made up of 10 amino acids. Germline CDR1 reads SQVTM; CDR2 reads ANQGSEA. The CDR3 DNA follows: TGCTCCTGTAGGCAGAACGTGGACACCTTC. It is translated as CSCRQNVDTF.

This clonotype was picked up a small number of times. V is TRBV4-2 and J is TRBJ2-1; 8 nucleotides match TRBD2. Germline V gene sequence: CDR1 LGHNA, CDR2 YNFKEQ. The CDR3 is made up of 15 amino acids. The trim removed 0 bases at V and 10 bases at J, leaving 8 bases unmatched. The CDR3 here is CASSQDTAGGGEQFF. DNA of the CDR3: TGTGCCAGCAGCCAAGATACCGCGGGGGGAGGGGAGCAGTTCTTC.

The chain links TRBV14 to TRBJ2-3; D is possibly TRBD2 (5 bases). This CDR3 has 16 residues. Trimming removed 0 bases from V and 0 bases from J, with 10 bases in between. Germline V gene data show CDR1 as SGHDN and CDR2 as FVKESK. The CDR3 spells CASSQDGEWSTDTQYF. DNA of the CDR3: TGTGCCAGCAGCCAAGACGGGGAGTGGAGCACAGATACGCAGTATTTT.

J is TRBJ1-1 and V is TRBV7-6; TRBD1 matches at 9 bases. The V segment lost 5 bases and the J segment 4 bases; nucleotides outside the gene matches: 8. The CDR3 contains 15 residues. CDR1 is SGHVS and CDR2 is FNYEAQ in the germline V gene. The CDR3 coding sequence is TGTGCCAGCAGCCCTGACAGGGGGTCGTTCACTGAAGCTTTCTTT. This sequence encodes CASSPDRGSFTEAFF.

V usage is TRBV27 and J usage is TRBJ2-7; 9 nucleotides match TRBD2. This CDR3 spans 13 amino acids. The ends lost 6 bases at V and 6 bases at J; junction bases unmatched: 6. Germline CDR1 reads MNHEY; CDR2 reads SMNVEV (reference sequence). In nucleotides, the CDR3 is TGTGCCAGCAGGAGCGGGGGGTCAGGCGAGCAGTACGTC. This sequence encodes CASRSGGSGEQYV.

About this clonotype itself: The junction departs from the called germline gene at one end, perhaps through a read error. The chain couples TRBV7-7 to TRBJ2-2; perhaps TRBD2 as D (5 bases). In germline, CDR1 is SSHAT, CDR2 FNYEAQ (reference sequence). CDR3 length: 16 amino acids. For the CDR3, the DNA is TGTGCTAGCAGCCCGGACGGGAACCTGAACACCGGGGAGCTGTTTTTT. Its translation is CASSPDGNLNTGELFF.

This clonotype was found a few times. The genes are TRBV9 and TRBJ1-2, with D perhaps TRBD1 (6 bases). V lost 0 bases and J 4 bases, leaving 10 bases between the germline ends. This CDR3 spans 14 amino acids. Germline CDR1 and CDR2: SGDLS and YYNGEE. CDR3 bases: TGTGCCAGCAGCGTAGCGGACAGCGCCTATGGCTACACCTTC. This encodes CASSVADSAYGYTF.

As for this clonotype: A much bigger clone sits one base away, suggesting this may be a read error. The chain links TRBV7-6 to TRBJ2-1; 9 positions match TRBD1. The germline CDR1 and CDR2 sequences are SGHVS and FNYEAQ. The CDR3 is 15 residues long. The CDR3 nucleotides read TGTACCAGCGGATCGGGACAGGGATTAATGAATGAGCAGTTCTTC. It specifies CTSGSGQGLMNEQFF.

This clonotype occurred many times. The V call is TRBV10-3, the J call TRBJ1-2, with 7 bases fitting TRBD1. Germline values: CDR1 ENHRY, CDR2 SYGVKD. CDR3 size: 13 residues. J was trimmed by 8 bases and V by 2 bases; bases with no gene match: 5. CDR3 sequence (DNA): TGTGCCATCAGTGAGGGCGGACAGGAGGGCTACACCTTC. It yields the protein CAISEGGQEGYTF.

This clonotype was seen a handful of times. The chain carries TRBV7-6 and TRBJ2-3; TRBD1 agrees at 11 bases. Germline V lookup: CDR1 SGHVS, CDR2 FNYEAQ. This CDR3 region has 16 residues. With V trimmed by 5 bases and J by 4 bases, 8 bases remained unmatched. The CDR3 loop is CASSLGQGEWADTQYF. Written as DNA, the CDR3 is TGTGCCAGCAGCCTGGGACAGGGGGAATGGGCAGATACGCAGTATTTT. Combining the CDR3 with reference TRBV7-6 and TRBJ2-3 gives the whole variable domain GAGVSQSPRYKVTKRGQDVALRCDPISGHVSLYWYRQALGQGPEFLTYFNYEAQQDKSGLPNDRFSAERPEGSISTLTIQRTEQRDSAMYRCASSLGQGEWADTQYFGPGTRLTVL.

The CDR3: CASSNIGTNPYEQYV. DNA of the CDR3: TGTGCCAGCAGCAATATTGGGACAAATCCCTACGAGCAGTACGTC. The chain uses TRBV5-4 and TRBJ2-7, with a possible D match to TRBD1 (6 bases). The V end lost 4 bases, the J end lost 2 bases, and 16 bases lay between the germline ends. Germline V gene lookup returns CDR1 SGHNT and CDR2 YYREEE (reference sequence). CDR3 size: 15 residues.

In DNA form, the CDR3 reads TGTGCCAGCAGTGGTCTTATGAGCAATCAGCCCCAGCATTTT. Translation gives CASSGLMSNQPQHF. The V call is TRBV6-5, the J call TRBJ1-5; no definite D call. The CDR3 length is 14 residues. Deletions cut 5 bases from V and 1 base from J, with 9 bases between. The germline V gene has CDR1 MNHEY and CDR2 SVGAGI.

This clonotype was seen many times. The CDR3 sequence: CASSASGGITDTQYF. DNA for the CDR3: TGTGCCAGCAGCGCGAGCGGGGGGATCACAGATACGCAGTATTTT. The chain carries TRBV11-3 and TRBJ2-3, with 9 bases aligning to TRBD2. From germline, CDR1 is SGHNT and CDR2 YENEEA. There are 15 residues in the CDR3. Trimming cost V 5 bases and J 2 bases; bases outside gene matches: 5.

For the CDR3, the DNA is TGTGCCAGCAGAGCAGTAACTAATGAAAAACTGTTTTTT. This gives the protein CASRAVTNEKLFF. The rearrangement links TRBV2 to TRBJ1-4; the D is unclear. Germline V CDR1 and CDR2: SNHLY, FYNNEI. This CDR3 contains 13 residues. Trimming took off 6 bases at V and 1 base at J, with 6 bases between the two ends.

This clonotype was observed a few times. In DNA, the CDR3 is TGTGCCAGCAGGGCGGGTAATGAGCAGTTCTTC. Translating gives CASRAGNEQFF. J is TRBJ2-1 and V is TRBV3-1; D may be TRBD2 (5 bases). Germline-derived CDR1 and CDR2 are LGHDT and YNNKEL (reference sequence). V lost 6 bases and J 7 bases, leaving 7 bases between the germline ends. CDR3 length: 11 amino acids.

This chain links TRBV27 with TRBJ1-2; D is unresolved. The CDR3 is 13 amino acids. The germline CDR1 and CDR2 sequences are MNHEY and SMNVEV (reference sequence). Trimming removed 2 bases from V and 6 bases from J, with 10 bases in between. The CDR3 DNA sequence: TGTGCCAGCAGTTTAGACAAAGGGAATGGCTACACCTTC. It yields the protein CASSLDKGNGYTF.

J is TRBJ2-4 and V is TRBV5-8; D is ambiguous. The CDR3 sequence is 14 residues long. The V and J ends lost 7 bases and 7 bases respectively, with 18 bases between them. CDR1 is SGHTS and CDR2 is YDEGEE in the germline V gene. The DNA of the CDR3 is TGTGCCAGCCACTTGGTTCGGCCTTGGAACATTCAGTACTTC. Encoded protein: CASHLVRPWNIQYF.

This chain joins TRBV10-3 and TRBJ2-1; TRBD2 agrees at 9 bases. After removal of 4 bases from V and 4 bases from J, the junction contained 2 bases not matched to a gene. The CDR3 consists of 14 residues. CDR1 is ENHRY, CDR2 SYGVKD, per germline. Written as DNA, the CDR3 is TGTGCCATCAGTGGGACTAGCGAATACAATGAGCAGTTCTTC. This sequence encodes CAISGTSEYNEQFF.

This clonotype was counted between two and nine times. The chain carries TRBV28 and TRBJ1-4; possible D gene TRBD1, 5 bases. CDR3 length: 17 amino acids. Trimming removed 2 bases from V and 5 bases from J, with 18 bases in between. CDR1 and CDR2 from the germline V gene are MDHEN and SYDVKM. For the CDR3, the DNA is TGTGCCAGCAGTTTACTCCGCGGGGGGGGAAACAATGAAAAACTGTTTTTT. This sequence encodes CASSLLRGGGNNEKLFF. Using reference TRBV28 and TRBJ1-4 for the parts outside the CDR3, the full variable domain is DVKVTQSSRYLVKRTGEKVFLECVQDMDHENMFWYRQDPGLGLRLIYFSYDVKMKEKGDIPEGYSVSREKKERFSLILESASTNQTSMYLCASSLLRGGGNNEKLFFGSGTQLSVL.

This clonotype was counted only a few times. CDR3 in DNA: TGTGCCAACCCTGGCGAGGGGAATGGAAACACCATATATTTT. It encodes CANPGEGNGNTIYF. The chain recombines TRBV12-3 or TRBV12-4 with TRBJ1-3; perhaps TRBD1 as D (5 bases). V lost 10 bases and J 3 bases, leaving 16 bases between the germline ends. The CDR3 loop spans 14 amino acids.

This rearrangement joins TRBV20-1 to TRBJ1-1; no definite D call. Germline V lookup: CDR1 DFQATT, CDR2 SNEGSKA (reference sequence). The CDR3 extends over 11 amino acids. V was pared by 5 bases and J by 3 bases, with 7 bases between. CDR3 DNA sequence: TGCAGTGCTCAGACATACACTGAAGCTTTCTTT. Protein: CSAQTYTEAFF.

This clonotype was counted only a few times. J is TRBJ2-6 and V is TRBV7-6; no firm D call. The V end was cut by 1 base, the J end by 0 bases, with 10 bases between. This CDR3 is built from 17 residues. Germline lookup yields CDR1 SGHVS and CDR2 FNYEAQ. The CDR3 bases are TGTGCCAGCAGCTTAGGGCAGGAGATCTCTGGGGCCAACGTCCTGACTTTC. As protein: CASSLGQEISGANVLTF. Full variable domain (outside the CDR3, taken from reference TRBV7-6 and TRBJ2-6): GAGVSQSPRYKVTKRGQDVALRCDPISGHVSLYWYRQALGQGPEFLTYFNYEAQQDKSGLPNDRFSAERPEGSISTLTIQRTEQRDSAMYRCASSLGQEISGANVLTFGAGSRLTVL.

The chain is built from TRBV2 and TRBJ2-1; no reliable D call. Between the trimmed V and J ends, which lost 3 bases and 4 bases, there was a span of 10 bases. Germline CDR1 is SNHLY and CDR2 is FYNNEI. CDR3 length equals 14 residues. CDR3 DNA sequence: TGTGCCAGCAGTGACAAGTCGCCTTACAATGAGCAGTTCTTC. Protein sequence: CASSDKSPYNEQFF. The full variable domain, completed using reference TRBV2 and TRBJ2-1, is EPEVTQTPSHQVTQMGQEVILRCVPISNHLYFYWYRQILGQKVEFLVSFYNNEISEKSEIFDDQFSVERPDGSNFTLKIRSTKLEDSAMYFCASSDKSPYNEQFFGPGTRLTVL.

There are a few counts of this clonotype. In DNA form, the CDR3 reads TGTGCCACCTATCTAGCGGGGGATTACAATGAGCAGTTCTTC. This encodes CATYLAGDYNEQFF. The V and J genes are TRBV2 and TRBJ2-1; 10 bases fit TRBD2. V trimming: 10 bases; J trimming: 4 bases; junction bases outside the gene matches: 7. CDR1 is SNHLY, CDR2 FYNNEI, per germline. The CDR3 extends over 14 amino acids.

The chain links TRBV12-5 to TRBJ2-2; unclear D gene. The CDR3 runs 13 residues. V was trimmed by 2 bases and J by 6 bases, leaving 7 bases between them. Germline loops: CDR1 LGHNT, CDR2 FRNRAP. Here the CDR3 DNA reads TGTGCTAGTGGTTTGCAATACCCCGGGGAGCTGTTTTTT. Translated: CASGLQYPGELFF.

This clonotype appeared many times. The chain carries TRBV7-9 and TRBJ1-5; D unclear. The V and J ends lost 5 bases and 3 bases respectively, with 5 bases between them. This CDR3 spans 12 amino acids. The V gene's germline CDR1 is SEHNR and CDR2 FQNEAQ (reference sequence). The CDR3 DNA reads as TGTGCCAGCAGCCCCGACAATCAGCCCCAGCATTTT. Protein: CASSPDNQPQHF.

This clonotype has a count of ten or more. The CDR3 DNA is TGTGCCAGCAGCTTAGGTCGGGCCATGAACACCGGGGAGCTGTTTTTT. Its translation: CASSLGRAMNTGELFF. The chain employs TRBV7-6 and TRBJ2-2; D unresolved. Looked up from germline, CDR1 is SGHVS and CDR2 is FNYEAQ. V lost 1 base, J lost 1 base, and 10 bases lay in between. The CDR3 length is 16 residues.

The gene calls are TRBV7-9 and TRBJ2-7; possibly TRBD1 for D (6 bases). Germline assignment: CDR1 SEHNR and CDR2 FQNEAQ (reference sequence). The CDR3 runs 15 residues. The V end lost 5 bases, the J end lost 3 bases, and 17 bases lay between the germline ends. CDR3 in amino acids: CASSPTDSAYYEQYV. CDR3 DNA: TGTGCCAGCAGCCCAACGGACAGCGCTTACTACGAGCAGTACGTC.

This clonotype was recorded at least ten times. The chain employs TRBV7-2 and TRBJ2-3, with D perhaps TRBD1 (6 bases). In germline, CDR1 is SGHTA, CDR2 FQGNSA. V shed 5 bases and J shed 2 bases, with 14 bases lying between them. The CDR3 consists of 15 residues. CDR3 DNA sequence: TGTGCCAGCAGCGTCAGGGGATTCGACACAGATACGCAGTATTTT. Protein: CASSVRGFDTDTQYF.